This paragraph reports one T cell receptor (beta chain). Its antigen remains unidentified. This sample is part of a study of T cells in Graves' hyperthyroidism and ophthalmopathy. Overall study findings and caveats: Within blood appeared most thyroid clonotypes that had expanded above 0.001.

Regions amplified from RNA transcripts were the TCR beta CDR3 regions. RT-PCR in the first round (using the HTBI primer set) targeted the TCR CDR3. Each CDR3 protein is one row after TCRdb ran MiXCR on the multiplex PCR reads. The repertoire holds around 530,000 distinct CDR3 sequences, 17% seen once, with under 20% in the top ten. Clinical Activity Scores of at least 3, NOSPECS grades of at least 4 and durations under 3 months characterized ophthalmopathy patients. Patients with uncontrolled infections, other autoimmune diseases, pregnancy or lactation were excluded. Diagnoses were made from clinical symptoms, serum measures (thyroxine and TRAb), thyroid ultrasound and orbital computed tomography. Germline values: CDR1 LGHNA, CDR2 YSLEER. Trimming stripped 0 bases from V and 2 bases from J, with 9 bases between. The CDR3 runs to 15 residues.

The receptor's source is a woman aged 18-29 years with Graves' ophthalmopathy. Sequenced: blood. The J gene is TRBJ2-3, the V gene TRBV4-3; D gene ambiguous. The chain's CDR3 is CASSQEADLTDTQYF. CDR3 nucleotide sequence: TGCGCCAGCAGCCAAGAGGCGGACCTCACAGATACGCAGTATTTT.